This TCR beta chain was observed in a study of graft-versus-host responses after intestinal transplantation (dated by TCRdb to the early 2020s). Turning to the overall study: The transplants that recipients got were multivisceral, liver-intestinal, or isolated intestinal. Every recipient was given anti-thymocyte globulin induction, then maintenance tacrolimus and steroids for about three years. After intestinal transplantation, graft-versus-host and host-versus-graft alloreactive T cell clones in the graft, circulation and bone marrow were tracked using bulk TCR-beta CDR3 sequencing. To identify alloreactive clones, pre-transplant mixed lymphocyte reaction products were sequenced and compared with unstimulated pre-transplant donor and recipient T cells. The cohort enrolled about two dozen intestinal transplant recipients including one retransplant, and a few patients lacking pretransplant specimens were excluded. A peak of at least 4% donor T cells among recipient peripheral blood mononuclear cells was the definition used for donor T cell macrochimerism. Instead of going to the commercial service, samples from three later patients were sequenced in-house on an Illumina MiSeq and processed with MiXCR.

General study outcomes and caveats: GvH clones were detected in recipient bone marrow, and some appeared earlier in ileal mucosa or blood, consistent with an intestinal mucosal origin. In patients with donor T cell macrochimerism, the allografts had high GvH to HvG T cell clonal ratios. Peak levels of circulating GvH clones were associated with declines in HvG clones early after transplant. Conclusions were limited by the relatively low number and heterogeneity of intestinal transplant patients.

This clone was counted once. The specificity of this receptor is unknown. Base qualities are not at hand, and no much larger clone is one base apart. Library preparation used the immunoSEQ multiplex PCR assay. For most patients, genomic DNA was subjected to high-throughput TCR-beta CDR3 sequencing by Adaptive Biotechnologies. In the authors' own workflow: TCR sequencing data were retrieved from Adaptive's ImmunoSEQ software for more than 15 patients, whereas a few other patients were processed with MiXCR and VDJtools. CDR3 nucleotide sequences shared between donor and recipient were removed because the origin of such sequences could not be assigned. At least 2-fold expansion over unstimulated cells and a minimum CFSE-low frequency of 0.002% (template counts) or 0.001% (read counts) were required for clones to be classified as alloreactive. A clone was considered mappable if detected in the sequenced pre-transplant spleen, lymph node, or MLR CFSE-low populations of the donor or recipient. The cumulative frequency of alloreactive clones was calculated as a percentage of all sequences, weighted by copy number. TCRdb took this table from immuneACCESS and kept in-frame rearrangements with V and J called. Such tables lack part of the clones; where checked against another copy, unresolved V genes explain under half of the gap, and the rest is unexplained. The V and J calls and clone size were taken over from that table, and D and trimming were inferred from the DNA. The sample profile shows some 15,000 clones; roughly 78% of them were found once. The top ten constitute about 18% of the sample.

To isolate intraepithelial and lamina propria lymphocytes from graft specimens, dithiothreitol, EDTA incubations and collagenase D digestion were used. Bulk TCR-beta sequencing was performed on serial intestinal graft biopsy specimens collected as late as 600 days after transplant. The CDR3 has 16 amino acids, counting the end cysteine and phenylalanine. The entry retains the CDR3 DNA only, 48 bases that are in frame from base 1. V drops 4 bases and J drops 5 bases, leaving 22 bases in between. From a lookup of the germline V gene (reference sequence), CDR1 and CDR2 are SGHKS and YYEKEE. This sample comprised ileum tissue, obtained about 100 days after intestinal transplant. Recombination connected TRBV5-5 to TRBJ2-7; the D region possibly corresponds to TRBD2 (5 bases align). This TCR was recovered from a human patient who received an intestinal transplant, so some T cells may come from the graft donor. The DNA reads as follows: TGTGCCAGCAGCCCTTTTCGTGCAGGAGGTAGGGACGAGCAGTACTTC. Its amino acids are CASSPFRAGGRDEQYF.